This T cell receptor beta chain was sequenced for a study of identical twins. Regarding the study as a whole: With abundant cord blood beta clonotypes, insertions were fewer; memory repertoires showed no such pattern. The study found excess low generation probability among twin-shared out-of-frame alpha sequences.

This clonotype was observed a single time. Its antigen is not identified. TCRdb re-analysed the 5' RACE reads in MiXCR, keeping a single row per CDR3 protein. The repertoire holds around 1.7 million distinct CDR3 sequences, about 30% seen once, with around 0.3% in the top ten. This CDR3 has 14 residues. From germline, CDR1 is DFQATT and CDR2 SNEGSKA (reference sequence). The trim removed 3 bases at V and 4 bases at J, leaving 7 bases unmatched. The chain employs TRBV20-1 and TRBJ1-2; 8 nucleotides match TRBD1. The sequence was obtained from a newborn girl in good health. The sample comprised cord blood. The CDR3 loop reads CSASLQGAIYGYTF. The CDR3 coding sequence is TGCAGTGCTAGTTTGCAGGGGGCGATCTATGGCTACACCTTC.